These 8 T cell receptor beta chains share one sample of origin, sequenced in a study of blood T cell repertoires in COVID-19. Produced via immunoSEQ multiplex PCR; TCRdb's table is partial and in-frame only. The sample has about 76,000 clones, less than 95% seen once. Sequencing used peripheral blood. Receptor source: a woman aged 45 to 65 in a cohort sampled during active COVID-19.

V is TRBV2 and J is TRBJ1-4, with 8 nucleotides matching TRBD1. The CDR3 totals 15 residues. V dropped 5 bases and J dropped 8; count of bases not matched to a gene: 10. Germline V gene lookup returns CDR1 SNHLY and CDR2 FYNNEI. The CDR3 coding sequence is TGTGCCAGCAGTCAAGACAGGGGCCATGGAGAAAAACTGTTTTTT. Translated: CASSQDRGHGEKLFF.

This chain uses TRBV2 with TRBJ2-1, with 10 bases identical to TRBD2. V lost 2 bases and J lost 4; bases outside the gene matches: 5. The CDR3 sequence is 16 residues long. CDR1 and CDR2 (germline): SNHLY, FYNNEI. The DNA for the CDR3 is TGTGCCAGCAGTGAACAGGCTAGCGGGAGTTACAATGAGCAGTTCTTC. Encoded protein: CASSEQASGSYNEQFF.

V is TRBV6-2 or TRBV6-3 and J is TRBJ2-3, with D possibly matching TRBD2 (6 bases). V lost 6 bases to trimming and J lost 1 base, with 17 bases between them. Germline V gene data show CDR1 as MNHEY and CDR2 as SVGEGT. CDR3 length: 16 amino acids. The DNA of the CDR3 is TGTGCCAGCAGCCCGGGAGACGGCATTCGCACAGATACGCAGTATTTT. Amino acids: CASSPGDGIRTDTQYF.

This clone was seen more than once but under ten times. The V gene is TRBV18, the J gene TRBJ1-1; perhaps TRBD1 as D (6 bases). The CDR3 is made up of 13 amino acids. With 6 bases removed from V and 5 bases from J, the gap between germline ends came to 13 bases. Germline CDR1 reads KGHSH; CDR2 reads LQKENI. CDR3 nucleotides: TGTGCCAGCTCTCCATTTACAGGGACTGAAGCTTTCTTT. It encodes CASSPFTGTEAFF. The full variable domain, its missing parts supplied by reference TRBV18 and TRBJ1-1, is NAGVMQNPRHLVRRRGQEARLRCSPMKGHSHVYWYRQLPEEGLKFMVYLQKENIIDESGMPKERFSAEFPKEGPSILRIQQVVRGDSAAYFCASSPFTGTEAFFGQGTRLTVV.

The chain combines TRBV5-1 with TRBJ2-1; D gene ambiguous. V lost 5 bases and J lost 3, with 12 bases in between. Germline-derived CDR1 and CDR2 are SGHRS and YFSETQ. The CDR3 has 14 residues. The CDR3 DNA follows: TGCGCCAGCAGGGGTCCCACAGTCTACAATGAGCAGTTCTTC. Amino acid sequence: CASRGPTVYNEQFF.

The J gene is TRBJ1-6, the V gene TRBV4-1; TRBD1 matches at 8 bases. From germline, CDR1 is MGHRA and CDR2 YSYEKL. This CDR3 region has 18 residues. V was pared by 1 base and J by 7 bases, with 12 bases of the junction left unmatched. The CDR3 coding sequence is TGCGCCAGCAGCCAAGCCTCTACACTGACAGGGGAGAATTCACCCCTCCACTTT. It specifies CASSQASTLTGENSPLHF.

The chain joins TRBV7-2 to TRBJ1-2, with 11 bases identical to TRBD1. This CDR3 is built from 15 residues. The ends lost 6 bases at V and 5 bases at J; junction bases unmatched: 8. Per the germline V gene, CDR1 is SGHTA and CDR2 is FQGNSA. The CDR3 region has the DNA TGTGCCAGCAGTCCGTGGACAGGGGGCGCTTATGGCTACACCTTC. The encoded protein is CASSPWTGGAYGYTF.

The chain is built from TRBV7-8 and TRBJ1-2; TRBD1 agrees at 10 bases. CDR1 is SGHVS, CDR2 FQNEAQ, per germline. The junction had 8 bases not matched to a gene; V was cut back by 6 bases and J by 7 bases. The CDR3 extends over 14 amino acids. The CDR3 nucleotides are TGTGCCAGCAGTCTGACAGGGGGCGCGGGTGGCTACACCTTC. Translated: CASSLTGGAGGYTF.